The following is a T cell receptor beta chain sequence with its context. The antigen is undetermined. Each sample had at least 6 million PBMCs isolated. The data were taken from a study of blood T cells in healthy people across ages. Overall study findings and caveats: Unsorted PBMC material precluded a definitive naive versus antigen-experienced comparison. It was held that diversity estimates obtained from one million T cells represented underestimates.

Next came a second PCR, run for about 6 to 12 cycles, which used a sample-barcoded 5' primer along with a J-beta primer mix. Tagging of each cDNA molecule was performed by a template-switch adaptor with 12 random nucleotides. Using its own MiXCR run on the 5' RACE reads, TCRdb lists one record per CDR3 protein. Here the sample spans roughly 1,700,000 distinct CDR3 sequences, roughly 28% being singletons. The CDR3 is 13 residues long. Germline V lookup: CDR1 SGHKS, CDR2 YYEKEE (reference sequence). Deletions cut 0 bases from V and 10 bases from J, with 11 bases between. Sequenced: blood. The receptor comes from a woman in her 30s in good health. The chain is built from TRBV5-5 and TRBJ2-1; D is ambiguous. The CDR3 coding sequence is TGTGCCAGCAGCTTGGACCCGGATCTGGAGCAGTTCTTC. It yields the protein CASSLDPDLEQFF.